These 24 T cell receptor beta chains were sequenced from one sample in a study of T cell responses to AZD1222 COVID-19 vaccine. Some clones are missing from TCRdb's copy, which holds only in-frame ones; the method was immunoSEQ multiplex PCR. The sample lists tens of thousands of clones, 92% occurring once. The input for sequencing was peripheral blood, taken 28 days after the second AZD1222 dose. The receptors originated from an adult who received the AZD1222 COVID-19 vaccine.

This rearrangement joins TRBV9 to TRBJ2-7; D may be TRBD1 (6 bases). Deletions cut 0 bases from V and 3 bases from J, with 19 bases between. This CDR3 is 17 amino acids long. The V gene's germline CDR1 is SGDLS and CDR2 YYNGEE. CDR3 loop: CASSVGPRGRIDYEQYF. The CDR3 DNA reads as TGTGCCAGCAGCGTAGGTCCCAGGGGAAGGATTGACTACGAGCAGTACTTC.

The CDR3 loop reads CAISESPQARYGYTF. Here the CDR3 DNA reads TGTGCCATCAGTGAAAGCCCACAGGCTAGGTATGGCTACACCTTC. The V and J genes are TRBV10-3 and TRBJ1-2, with D maybe TRBD1 (5 bases). CDR1 and CDR2 from the germline V gene are ENHRY and SYGVKD. The length of the CDR3 is 15 residues. The V gene lost 3 bases and the J gene lost 5 bases, with 16 bases spanning the gap.

This chain joins TRBV4-3 and TRBJ2-1, with 7 nucleotides matching TRBD2. The CDR3 loop spans 17 amino acids. The trim removed 0 bases at V and 6 bases at J, leaving 11 bases unmatched. CDR1 is LGHNA and CDR2 is YSLEER in the germline V gene. Here the CDR3 DNA reads TGCGCCAGCAGCCAAGATCGAGCCGCGGGAGTTGGCAATGAGCAGTTCTTC. This encodes CASSQDRAAGVGNEQFF.

This chain links TRBV27 with TRBJ1-5; D gene ambiguous. Germline V gene lookup returns CDR1 MNHEY and CDR2 SMNVEV (reference sequence). The V end lost 2 bases, the J end lost 9 bases, and 11 bases lay between the germline ends. The CDR3 covers 13 residues. CDR3 bases: TGTGCCAGCAGTTTAGAATTATACTGGCCCCAGCATTTT. Translating gives CASSLELYWPQHF.

The chain couples TRBV20-1 to TRBJ2-1; the D is unclear. V lost 3 bases and J lost 7, with 7 bases in between. Germline V lookup: CDR1 DFQATT, CDR2 SNEGSKA (reference sequence). The CDR3 length is 11 residues. CDR3 DNA: TGCAGTGCTAGTCGTGGGAATGAGCAGTTCTTC. This encodes CSASRGNEQFF.

The chain recombines TRBV6-5 with TRBJ1-5; D is possibly TRBD1 (6 bases). Germline CDR1 is MNHEY and CDR2 is SVGAGI. The CDR3 sequence is 14 residues long. The V end lost 6 bases, the J end lost 5 bases, and 14 bases lay between the germline ends. The CDR3 sequence: CASSYRGGHQPQHF. CDR3 sequence (DNA): TGTGCCAGCAGCTACCGTGGGGGGCATCAGCCCCAGCATTTT.

V usage is TRBV19 and J usage is TRBJ1-1; D is ambiguous. This CDR3 comprises 13 residues. V was trimmed by 7 bases and J by 1 base, leaving 10 bases between them. Germline CDR1 is LNHDA and CDR2 is SQIVND (reference sequence). In DNA form, the CDR3 reads TGTGCCAGTACGGGCCTACGGAACACTGAAGCTTTCTTT. This sequence encodes CASTGLRNTEAFF. Full variable domain (rest looked up from reference TRBV19 and TRBJ1-1): DGGITQSPKYLFRKEGQNVTLSCEQNLNHDAMYWYRQDPGQGLRLIYYSQIVNDFQKGDIAEGYSVSREKKESFPLTVTSAQKNPTAFYLCASTGLRNTEAFFGQGTRLTVV.

The chain joins TRBV11-3 to TRBJ2-7; D not resolved. The CDR3 extends over 15 amino acids. The V and J ends lost 5 bases and 5 bases respectively, with 19 bases between them. CDR1 SGHNT and CDR2 YENEEA come from the germline V gene. The CDR3 DNA follows: TGTGCCAGCAGCACCCCGGACCCGGTTGTCCACGAGCAGTACTTC. Protein sequence: CASSTPDPVVHEQYF.

V gene TRBV19 combines with J gene TRBJ2-7, with TRBD1 as a possible D gene (6 bases). The CDR3 is 14 amino acids. Looked up from germline, CDR1 is LNHDA and CDR2 is SQIVND (reference sequence). Trimming stripped 4 bases from V and 5 bases from J, with 15 bases between. The CDR3 DNA reads TGTGCCAGTAGTACCACAGGGCTTCGGGACGAGCAGTACTTC. It is translated as CASSTTGLRDEQYF.

The chain employs TRBV19 and TRBJ1-1, with a possible D match to TRBD1 (5 bases). From germline, CDR1 is LNHDA and CDR2 SQIVND (reference sequence). Trimming pared 5 bases from V and 5 bases from J, leaving 15 bases between. CDR3 length: 14 residues. CDR3 protein: CASSVDTIGTEAFF. The CDR3 bases are TGTGCCAGTAGTGTGGACACTATAGGGACTGAAGCTTTCTTT.

V is TRBV5-5 and J is TRBJ1-1; 9 positions agree with TRBD1. Germline assignment: CDR1 SGHKS and CDR2 YYEKEE (reference sequence). Trimming at V came to 2 bases and at J to 5 bases, leaving 7 bases not matched to a gene. The CDR3 extends over 15 amino acids. The CDR3 region has the DNA TGTGCCAGCAGCTTTACCTGGACAGGGGAGACTGAAGCTTTCTTT. It specifies CASSFTWTGETEAFF.

The J gene is TRBJ1-3, the V gene TRBV6-5, with D possibly matching TRBD1 (5 bases). Germline V lookup: CDR1 MNHEY, CDR2 SVGAGI. The CDR3 loop spans 15 amino acids. V shed 7 bases and J shed 7 bases, with 20 bases lying between them. As DNA, the CDR3 is TGTGCCAGCACCCGGAGTCAGACAAAGGGGAACACCATATATTTT. Amino acids: CASTRSQTKGNTIYF.

The rearrangement joins TRBV2 to TRBJ1-2; 9 nucleotides agree with TRBD1. The V gene end was trimmed by 6 bases and the J gene end by 1 base; junction bases not matched to a gene: 0. Germline V gene lookup returns CDR1 SNHLY and CDR2 FYNNEI. The CDR3 is 13 amino acids. Here the CDR3 DNA reads TGTGCCAGCAGGGACAGGGGTAACTATGGCTACACCTTC. Its translation: CASRDRGNYGYTF.

This chain uses TRBV19 with TRBJ1-2, with TRBD1 matching 8 bases. The CDR3 loop spans 14 amino acids. The V gene end was trimmed by 4 bases and the J gene end by 6 bases; junction bases not matched to a gene: 7. The germline CDR1 and CDR2 sequences are LNHDA and SQIVND (reference sequence). CDR3 nucleotide sequence: TGTGCCAGTAGTACCTGGGGACAGGAGGATGGCTACACCTTC. It yields the protein CASSTWGQEDGYTF.

The genes are TRBV9 and TRBJ2-1; D not resolved. Germline V gives CDR1 SGDLS, CDR2 YYNGEE. The CDR3 totals 11 residues. V lost 4 bases and J 7 bases, leaving 6 bases between the germline ends. This CDR3 reads CASSPRNEQFF. CDR3 nucleotides: TGTGCCAGCAGCCCTCGGAATGAGCAGTTCTTC.

The rearrangement joins TRBV6-5 to TRBJ1-4; TRBD1 might be the D (5 bases). The CDR3 contains 16 residues. The germline CDR1 and CDR2 sequences are MNHEY and SVGAGI. Trimming took off 2 bases at V and 11 bases at J, with 21 bases between the two ends. The CDR3 sequence is CASSYTVGREGRKLFF. In nucleotides, the CDR3 is TGTGCCAGCAGTTACACCGTTGGCAGGGAGGGGAGGAAACTGTTTTTT.

The chain combines TRBV6-5 with TRBJ2-3; TRBD1 aligns across 10 bases. This CDR3 has 15 amino acids. CDR1 and CDR2 from the germline V gene are MNHEY and SVGAGI. J lost 2 bases, V lost 6 bases, and 5 bases had no gene match. The CDR3 here is CASSQGQGDTDTQYF. The CDR3 DNA sequence: TGTGCCAGCAGCCAAGGACAGGGGGACACAGATACGCAGTATTTT.

This clone was detected only once. This chain links TRBV29-1 with TRBJ2-2; D call uncertain. Germline-derived CDR1 and CDR2 are SQVTM and ANQGSEA. V gave up 6 bases and J gave up 1 base, with 9 bases separating them. This CDR3 contains 13 residues. In nucleotides, the CDR3 is TGCAGCGTCGGGCCAGGGAACACCGGGGAGCTGTTTTTT. Amino acid sequence: CSVGPGNTGELFF.

The chain carries TRBV7-2 and TRBJ2-7; a possible D gene is TRBD1 (6 bases). Between the trimmed V and J ends, which lost 5 bases and 7 bases, there was a span of 15 bases. This CDR3 region has 13 residues. CDR1 is SGHTA and CDR2 is FQGNSA in the germline V gene. The CDR3 here is CASSLDRRREQYF. The CDR3 coding sequence is TGTGCCAGCAGCCTCGACAGGCGGAGAGAGCAGTACTTC.

This sequence joins TRBV27 and TRBJ2-3, with 10 bases identical to TRBD2. With V trimmed by 2 bases and J by 3 bases, 8 bases remained unmatched. CDR3 length equals 17 residues. CDR1 and CDR2 from the germline V gene are MNHEY and SMNVEV (reference sequence). CDR3 protein: CASSLVGLAGVTDTQYF. The CDR3 bases are TGTGCCAGCAGTTTAGTAGGCCTAGCGGGAGTAACAGATACGCAGTATTTT.

The gene calls are TRBV19 and TRBJ2-2; no clear D gene. Germline CDR1 and CDR2: LNHDA and SQIVND (reference sequence). V lost 5 bases to trimming and J lost 1 base, with 8 bases between them. The CDR3 loop spans 14 amino acids. The CDR3 DNA sequence: TGTGCCAGTAGTCCCCTCCAGAACACCGGGGAGCTGTTTTTT. Protein: CASSPLQNTGELFF.

The rearrangement uses TRBV28 and TRBJ1-5, with D unclear. Trimming pared 2 bases from V and 6 bases from J, leaving 8 bases between. CDR1 MDHEN and CDR2 SYDVKM come from the germline V gene. The CDR3 runs 13 residues. The CDR3 sequence is CASSLGGIQPQHF. In nucleotides, the CDR3 is TGTGCCAGCAGTTTAGGAGGGATTCAGCCCCAGCATTTT. The variable domain in full, completed from reference TRBV28 and TRBJ1-5, reads DVKVTQSSRYLVKRTGEKVFLECVQDMDHENMFWYRQDPGLGLRLIYFSYDVKMKEKGDIPEGYSVSREKKERFSLILESASTNQTSMYLCASSLGGIQPQHFGDGTRLSIL.

The gene calls are TRBV30 and TRBJ1-5; D is perhaps TRBD1 (5 bases). V was clipped by 0 bases and J by 4 bases, with 19 bases between them. Germline values: CDR1 GTSNPN, CDR2 SVGIG (reference sequence). This CDR3 region has 17 residues. The CDR3 reads CAWSVLIGAGWNQPQHF. In DNA, the CDR3 is TGTGCCTGGAGTGTACTAATTGGGGCAGGGTGGAATCAGCCCCAGCATTTT.

The gene calls are TRBV7-9 and TRBJ1-2, with 7 bases identical to TRBD1. Germline V gives CDR1 SEHNR, CDR2 FQNEAQ (reference sequence). The CDR3 covers 12 residues. V lost 5 bases to trimming and J lost 4 bases; unmatched junction nucleotides: 1. This chain's CDR3 is CASSAGGYGYTF. CDR3 coding DNA: TGTGCCAGCAGCGCAGGGGGCTATGGCTACACCTTC.